This T cell receptor beta chain was sequenced during a study of blood T cells in healthy people across ages (dated by TCRdb to the mid-2010s). Describing the broader study: In model experiments, template switching captured about one uniquely barcoded TCR beta cDNA molecule for every two T cells. Two additional independent replicas of 1 million unique cDNA reads from the same blood draw were analyzed for two donors (one aged 18 to 30 and one aged 80 or older). Age-related changes in TCR beta repertoire diversity were measured in the study by deep sequencing normalized with unique cDNA molecular identifiers. Donors of different ages were randomly distributed across sequencing lanes to avoid experimental bias. Donors were grouped into four age groups: young (average roughly 17 years), middle-aged (approximately 41), aged (around 56) and long-lived (about 90). On the study overall, not on this receptor specifically: Bulk unsorted PBMC profiling prevented conclusive comparison of naive and antigen-experienced compartments. Observed TCR beta diversity correlated strongly with the percentage of naive T cells measured by flow cytometry. Compared with the aged group, the long-lived group had more naive CD4+ T cells, fewer expanded clones and increased TCR diversity, suggesting age selection. Estimates of total diversity based on one million sequenced T cells were regarded as lower bounds and as underestimates. As age increased, observed TCR beta diversity per million T cells dropped in a roughly linear way, and a significant reduction was already evident by age about 36. Because the CMV infection status of the donors was unknown, age-related changes in expanded clonotypes may potentially have been confounded.

Trimming removed 4 bases from V and 3 bases from J; the gene matches leave 9 bases unexplained. The CDR3 numbers 16 residues from cysteine through phenylalanine. Only the CDR3 portion is preserved as DNA: 48 bases, with reading frame beginning at the first base. According to the germline V gene, CDR1 reads SGHTA and CDR2 reads FQGNSA. The method behind the library was 5' RACE. For sequencing, an Illumina HiSeq 2500 was employed. A second about 7 to 12 cycle PCR used a sample-barcoded 5' primer and a J-beta primer mix. Each TCR beta cDNA molecule received a unique molecular identifier from a template-switch 5' adaptor carrying 12 random nucleotides. At least 2.5 million CDR3-containing paired-end reads were obtained from each sample. All of the RNA was converted into first-strand cDNA using the Mint cDNA synthesis kit, with a TRBC-specific oligonucleotide serving as the primer. After uracil-DNA glycosylase treatment, a first 18-cycle PCR used universal primers M1SS and BC2_uni_R on all cDNA. Per the original workflow: For normalization, 1 million high-quality reads were randomly selected from each sample, with every read carrying a distinct molecular identifier. Reads with shared molecular identifiers were discarded instead of being binned into consensus sequences. MiTCR, with a Q25 quality threshold and the strictest error-elimination algorithm, was used for CDR3 identification, clonotype clustering and error correction. A nonparametric unseen species model using Euler transformation provided a lower-bound estimate of total TCR beta diversity. The public reads were reanalyzed by TCRdb: fastp trimming at Q25, MiXCR alignment, in-frame beta chains only. Records with the same CDR3 protein are collapsed into one entry carrying the most frequent genes and DNA. The V and J calls were determined by TCRdb, not by the authors. In this sample the table shows fewer than 800,000 distinct CDR3 sequences, about half of which occur a single time. Roughly a third of the sample belongs to the ten largest clones.

The donors were 40 or so Caucasian individuals from Russia, aged roughly 6 to 100 years, who were systemically healthy. Each donor gave 8 to 10 milliliters of peripheral blood, collected into EDTA-treated Vacutainer tubes. Ficoll-Paque density-gradient centrifugation was used to isolate PBMCs, with at least 6.5 million per sample. Trizol reagent was used to extract total RNA from PBMCs, with at least 5 micrograms per sample. Naive CD45RAhigh/CD27high T cell percentages were measured by flow cytometry on a PBMC aliquot from every donor. In the case of this clonotype: Its antigen remains undetermined. No quality values exist for individual bases; no much larger clone is one base distant.

The chain was built from TRBV7-2 and TRBJ1-3, and TRBD1 aligns with 7 junction nucleotides. Material for sequencing was blood. This sequence was found in a woman in her fifties or sixties in good health. CDR3 sequence: CASSSRQGRFGNTIYF. The DNA is as follows: TGTGCCAGCAGCTCCAGACAGGGCAGATTTGGAAACACCATATATTTT.